This T cell receptor beta chain appears in the sequencing data of a study of T cell responses to AZD1222 COVID-19 vaccine. Study-level findings and limits: Donors in the cohort were predominantly white British and more often female, and clonal diversity was possibly underestimated.

Concerning this clone: Its antigen is currently unknown.

The data were produced by immunoSEQ multiplex PCR, yet TCRdb's version contains in-frame clones alone and is incomplete. The table shows tens of thousands of clones, with roughly nine tenths occurring only once. The V gene lost 6 bases and the J gene lost 0 bases, with 15 bases spanning the gap. Germline V lookup: CDR1 SNHLY, CDR2 FYNNEI. The CDR3 is 15 amino acids. This TCR derives from an adult in good health. The sequencing here drew on peripheral blood, taken on day 0 of AZD1222 vaccination. The rearrangement joins TRBV2 to TRBJ2-7; weak D call: TRBD1 (6 bases). CDR3: CASRAIDRSSYEQYF. In DNA, the CDR3 is TGTGCCAGCAGGGCCATCGACAGGTCCTCCTACGAGCAGTACTTC.